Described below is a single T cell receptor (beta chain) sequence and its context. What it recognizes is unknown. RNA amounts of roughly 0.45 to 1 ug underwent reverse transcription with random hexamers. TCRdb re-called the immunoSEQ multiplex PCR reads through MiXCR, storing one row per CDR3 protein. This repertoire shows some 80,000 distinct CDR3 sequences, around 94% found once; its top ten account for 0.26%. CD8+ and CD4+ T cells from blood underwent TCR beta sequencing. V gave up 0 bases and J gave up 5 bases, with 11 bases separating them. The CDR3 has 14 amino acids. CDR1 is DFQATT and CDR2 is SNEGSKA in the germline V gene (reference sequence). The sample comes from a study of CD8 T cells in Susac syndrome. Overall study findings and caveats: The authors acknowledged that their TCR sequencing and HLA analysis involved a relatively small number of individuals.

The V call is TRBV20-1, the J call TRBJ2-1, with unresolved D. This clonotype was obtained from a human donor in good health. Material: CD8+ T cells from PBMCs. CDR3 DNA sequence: TGCAGTGCTAGAGATCGGACGCGCCACAATGAGCAGTTCTTC. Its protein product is CSARDRTRHNEQFF.